This T cell receptor beta chain came from a study of blood T cell repertoires in COVID-19 (dated by TCRdb to about 2020). Turning to the overall study: Collaborator samples came from the United States, Italy and Spain and covered acute and convalescent phases of COVID-19. Where HLA class I and class II types were available, the types were taken from metadata supplied by the sample provider, not from assay-based typing. The sample metadata nearly always contained a de-identified subject ID, COVID-19 status, age in years and sex. The prospective study material was composed of cDNA or gDNA derived from T cells, B-cell-depleted T cells, or PBMCs. The samples were drawn from two sources: the first 160 participants of the ongoing ImmuneRACE study, and 1,000 to 1,500 subjects contributed by 6 global collaborators. The repertoires were released in a freely available public database meant as a resource for research on the immune response to SARS-CoV-2. Subjects who had been exposed to COVID-19, were actively infected with it, or had recovered from it provided the deeply sampled blood TCRbeta repertoires that made up the dataset.

Comments on this clone: What antigen it recognizes has not been identified. Base-call qualities are not available, and no considerably larger clone is one nucleotide away.

Enrolling through a virtual design, the prospective study's participants ranged in age from roughly 18 to 90 years and lived across 24 United States geographic areas. In the prospective study, participants were assigned to cohorts based on the clinical history participants reported in a screening survey and a study questionnaire. ImmuneRACE Cohort 3 recovered participants were defined by two consecutive negative NP/OP PCR tests, healthcare professional clearance, or symptom resolution. Each participant in the prospective study had whole blood, serum and a nasopharyngeal or oropharyngeal swab collected by mobile phlebotomists. Over an approximately 2-month period, participants in the prospective study had the option of providing additional blood draws and questionnaires. Before DNA extraction, blood samples from the prospective study were shipped at room temperature or frozen. TCRbeta CDR3 regions were amplified from genomic DNA by means of the immunoSEQ Assay, a bias-controlled multiplex PCR. Turning to the authors' computational methods: Within the assay, amplification of reference gene primers was used to estimate how many nucleated cells each sample contained. Sequence reads were collapsed and filtered to measure the absolute abundance of every unique TCRbeta CDR3 rearrangement. Productive Simpson clonality was computed per sample as the square root of Simpson's diversity index over productive rearrangements. The table comes from immuneACCESS by way of TCRdb, which keeps in-frame sequences with V and J called. Part of the clones is missing from these tables; in studies checked, under half for an unresolved V gene and the rest for unknown reasons. The V and J calls and clone size are taken from that table; D and trimming were inferred from the DNA. Present in this sample are a few hundred thousand clones, about 90% of which were seen just once. The ten top clones hold 1% of the sample.

General study outcomes and caveats: The quantity of clinical and demographic metadata differed by source and by participant and was supplied without curation.

The material sequenced was PBMCs or T cells enriched from blood (not recorded which). The clonotype originates from a woman between 25 and 40 years old who had recovered from COVID-19.

The CDR3 sequence is CASSASRVDNSPLHF. In nucleotide form, the sequence is TGTGCCAGCAGCGCCAGCAGGGTGGACAATTCACCCCTCCACTTT. The receptor chain draws on TRBV2 and TRBJ1-6; the D gene is perhaps TRBD1, on 5 matching bases. The CDR3 measures 15 amino acids from cysteine to phenylalanine. Here the CDR3 DNA is all that survives: 45 bases in frame from base 1. A distance of 16 bases separates the germline ends of V and J, which lose 6 bases and 7 bases respectively. The germline V gene sets CDR1 to SNHLY and CDR2 to FYNNEI.